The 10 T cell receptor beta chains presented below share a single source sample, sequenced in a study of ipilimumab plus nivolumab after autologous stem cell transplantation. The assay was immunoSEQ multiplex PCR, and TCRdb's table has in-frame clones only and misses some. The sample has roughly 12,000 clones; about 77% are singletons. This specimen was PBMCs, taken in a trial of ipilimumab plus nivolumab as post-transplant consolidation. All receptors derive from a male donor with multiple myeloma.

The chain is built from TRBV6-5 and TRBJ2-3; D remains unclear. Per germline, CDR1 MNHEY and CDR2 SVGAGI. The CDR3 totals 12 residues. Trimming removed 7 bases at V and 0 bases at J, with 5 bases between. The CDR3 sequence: CASTGSTDTQYF. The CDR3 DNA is TGTGCCAGCACTGGGAGCACAGATACGCAGTATTTT.

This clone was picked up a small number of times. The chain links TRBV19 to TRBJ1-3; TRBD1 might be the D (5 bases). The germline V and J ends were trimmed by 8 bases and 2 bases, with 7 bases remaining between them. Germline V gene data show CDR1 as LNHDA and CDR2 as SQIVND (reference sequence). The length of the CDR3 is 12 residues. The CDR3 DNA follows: TGTGCCAGTCAGGGACCTGGAAACACCATATATTTT. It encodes CASQGPGNTIYF.

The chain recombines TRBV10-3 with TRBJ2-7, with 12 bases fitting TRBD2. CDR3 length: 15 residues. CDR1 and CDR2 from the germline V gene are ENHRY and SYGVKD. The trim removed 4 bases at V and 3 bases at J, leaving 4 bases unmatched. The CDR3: CAISGATSGGYEQYF. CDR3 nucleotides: TGTGCCATCAGTGGGGCGACTAGCGGGGGCTACGAGCAGTACTTC.

DNA of the CDR3: TGTGCCAGCAGCACCCGACAGACCTACGAGCAGTACTTC. Translation gives CASSTRQTYEQYF. V and J are TRBV7-3 and TRBJ2-7, with D possibly being TRBD1 (5 bases). Trimming stripped 5 bases from V and 2 bases from J, with 10 bases between. CDR3 length: 13 residues. Germline CDR1 SGHTA, CDR2 FQGTGA.

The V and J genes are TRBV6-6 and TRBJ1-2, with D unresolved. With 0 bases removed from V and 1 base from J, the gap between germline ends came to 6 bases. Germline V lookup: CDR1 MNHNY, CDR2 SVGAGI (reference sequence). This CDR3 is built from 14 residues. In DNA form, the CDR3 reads TGTGCCAGCAGTTACTCCGGCGATAACTATGGCTACACCTTC. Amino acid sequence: CASSYSGDNYGYTF.

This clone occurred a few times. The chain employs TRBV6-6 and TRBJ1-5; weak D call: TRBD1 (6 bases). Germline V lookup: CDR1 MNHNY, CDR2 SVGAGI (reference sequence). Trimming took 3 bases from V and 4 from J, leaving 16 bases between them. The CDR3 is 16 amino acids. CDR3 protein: CASSYGAGGGNQPQHF. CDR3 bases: TGTGCCAGCAGTTATGGGGCAGGAGGGGGTAATCAGCCCCAGCATTTT.

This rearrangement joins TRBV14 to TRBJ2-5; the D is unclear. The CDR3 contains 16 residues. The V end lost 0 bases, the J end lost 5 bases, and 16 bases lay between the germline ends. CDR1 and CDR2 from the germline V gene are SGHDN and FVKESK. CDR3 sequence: CASSQDRTGGRETQYF. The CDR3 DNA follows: TGTGCCAGCAGCCAAGATCGAACTGGTGGCCGGGAGACCCAGTACTTC.

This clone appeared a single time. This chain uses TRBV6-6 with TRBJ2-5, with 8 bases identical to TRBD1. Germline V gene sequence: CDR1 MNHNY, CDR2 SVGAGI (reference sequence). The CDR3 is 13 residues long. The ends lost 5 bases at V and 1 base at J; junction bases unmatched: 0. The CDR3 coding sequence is TGTGCCAGCAGTGGGACAGGCCAAGAGACCCAGTACTTC. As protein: CASSGTGQETQYF.

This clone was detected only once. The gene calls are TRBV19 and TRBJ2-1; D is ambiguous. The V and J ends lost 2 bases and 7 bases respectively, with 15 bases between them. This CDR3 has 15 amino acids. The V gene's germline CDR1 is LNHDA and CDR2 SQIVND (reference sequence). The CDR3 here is CASSIIVRIINEQFF. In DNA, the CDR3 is TGTGCCAGTAGTATAATCGTGCGGATAATAAATGAGCAGTTCTTC.

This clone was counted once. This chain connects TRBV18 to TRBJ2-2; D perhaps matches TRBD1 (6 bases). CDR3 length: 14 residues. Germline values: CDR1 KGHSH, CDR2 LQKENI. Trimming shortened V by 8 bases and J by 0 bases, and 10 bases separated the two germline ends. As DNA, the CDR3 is TGTGCCAGCATGCGACAGGCGAACACCGGGGAGCTGTTTTTT. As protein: CASMRQANTGELFF.